This TCR beta chain comes out of a study of cytomegalovirus exposure and HLA in healthy donors. Notes on the study in general: In a later analysis, at a false discovery rate of 0.05, approximately 15,000 TCR beta sequences matched HLA alleles.

The PCR was carried out with 60 Vbeta primers and 13 Jbeta primers. Generated by immunoSEQ multiplex PCR, the TCRdb table keeps only in-frame clones and is missing some. This table has 160,000 or so clones, 80% to 90% appearing once. Comments on this clone: Its antigen is not known.

The germline V gene encodes CDR1 KGHSH and CDR2 LQKENI. The junction had 7 bases not matched to a gene; V was cut back by 3 bases and J by 4 bases. CDR3 length: 16 residues. The sequence came from a woman younger than 45 in good health and CMV-seropositive. The sample taken for sequencing was PBMCs. V usage is TRBV18 and J usage is TRBJ1-5; 9 nucleotides agree with TRBD1. The CDR3 is CASSPTGQGGNQPQHF. The DNA for the CDR3 is TGTGCCAGCTCACCGACGGGACAGGGAGGGAATCAGCCCCAGCATTTT.